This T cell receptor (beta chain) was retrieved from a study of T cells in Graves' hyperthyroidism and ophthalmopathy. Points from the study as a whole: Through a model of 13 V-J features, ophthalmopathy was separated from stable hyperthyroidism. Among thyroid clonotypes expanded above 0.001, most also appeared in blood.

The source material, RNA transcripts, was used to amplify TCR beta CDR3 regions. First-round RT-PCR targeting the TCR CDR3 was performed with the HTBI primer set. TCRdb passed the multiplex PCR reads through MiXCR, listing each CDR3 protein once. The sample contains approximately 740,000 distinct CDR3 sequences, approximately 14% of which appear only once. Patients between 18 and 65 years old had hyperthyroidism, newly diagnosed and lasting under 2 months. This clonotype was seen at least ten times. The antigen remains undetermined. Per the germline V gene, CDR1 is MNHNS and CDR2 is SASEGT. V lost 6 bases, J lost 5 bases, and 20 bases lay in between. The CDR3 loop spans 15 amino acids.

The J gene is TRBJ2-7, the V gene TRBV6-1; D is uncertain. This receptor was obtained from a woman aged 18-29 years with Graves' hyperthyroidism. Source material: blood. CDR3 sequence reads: CASSPHFGMLDEQYF. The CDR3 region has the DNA TGTGCCAGCAGCCCTCATTTTGGGATGCTAGACGAGCAGTACTTC.